Below, 17 T cell receptor beta chains from the same sample are listed, as sequenced in a study of blood T cells in healthy people across ages. A J-beta primer mix and a sample-barcoded 5' primer were used in a second PCR of about 7 to 12 cycles. MiXCR, run by TCRdb on the 5' RACE reads, gives a single entry per CDR3 protein. This table has 800,000 to 950,000 distinct CDR3 sequences, 48% appearing once. What was sequenced was blood. These receptor sequences come from a man aged 25 to 40 in good health.

The chain uses TRBV4-2 and TRBJ1-4; 7 bases are a match to TRBD1. The germline V gene has CDR1 LGHNA and CDR2 YNFKEQ. V lost 2 bases, J lost 9 bases, and 12 bases stayed unmatched. This CDR3 comprises 16 residues. This CDR3 reads CASSQTSTDRAQKLFF. The DNA of the CDR3 is TGTGCCAGCAGCCAAACCTCTACCGACAGGGCCCAAAAACTGTTTTTT.

This clonotype was seen ten or more times. The rearrangement joins TRBV12-3 or TRBV12-4 to TRBJ1-5; no clear D. V was pared by 3 bases and J by 2 bases, with 5 bases between. The CDR3 runs 13 residues. The CDR3 region is CASSFTGNQPQHF. The DNA of the CDR3 is TGTGCCAGCAGTTTTACGGGCAATCAGCCCCAGCATTTT.

V and J are TRBV20-1 and TRBJ1-2; TRBD1 matches 7 bases. This CDR3 region has 14 residues. Germline V lookup: CDR1 DFQATT, CDR2 SNEGSKA (reference sequence). V dropped 4 bases and J dropped 0; count of bases not matched to a gene: 5. CDR3 in amino acids: CSAMRDRSNYGYTF. The DNA for the CDR3 is TGCAGTGCTATGCGGGACAGATCTAACTATGGCTACACCTTC.

The chain is built from TRBV5-6 and TRBJ1-1; the D gene is possibly TRBD1 (5 bases). This CDR3 region has 15 residues. Trimming pared 0 bases from V and 5 bases from J, leaving 14 bases between. The germline V gene has CDR1 SGHDT and CDR2 YYEEEE. The CDR3, as DNA: TGTGCCAGCAGCTTGGGTCCAGGGATGCGGACTGAAGCTTTCTTT. Translating it yields CASSLGPGMRTEAFF.

The sample holds a few counts of this clonotype. The J gene is TRBJ2-7, the V gene TRBV20-1; 9 bases map to TRBD2. Per germline, CDR1 DFQATT and CDR2 SNEGSKA (reference sequence). V was pared by 3 bases and J by 2 bases, with 8 bases of the junction left unmatched. The CDR3 runs to 15 residues. Here the CDR3 reads CSASKRGEWTYEQYF. As DNA, the CDR3 is TGCAGTGCTAGTAAGCGGGGGGAATGGACCTACGAGCAGTACTTC.

This rearrangement joins TRBV29-1 to TRBJ1-2, with D tentatively TRBD1 (6 bases). Germline V gives CDR1 SQVTM, CDR2 ANQGSEA. Trimming shortened V by 7 bases and J by 1 base, and 13 bases separated the two germline ends. The CDR3 has 13 residues. Here the CDR3 DNA reads TGCAGCGCCAAAGGACAGATTAACTATGGCTACACCTTC. The encoded protein is CSAKGQINYGYTF.

This chain joins TRBV7-3 and TRBJ2-1; D not resolved. Trimming stripped 4 bases from V and 2 bases from J, with 12 bases between. Germline V lookup: CDR1 SGHTA, CDR2 FQGTGA. The CDR3 contains 15 residues. Written as DNA, the CDR3 is TGTGCCAGCAGCTCATTGGACGGACCCTACAATGAGCAGTTCTTC. Translated, it gives CASSSLDGPYNEQFF.

The table lists this clonotype with a few counts. The chain combines TRBV6-1 with TRBJ2-5; D gene uncertain. The CDR3 covers 13 residues. The V end was cut by 6 bases, the J end by 3 bases, with 11 bases between. Germline-derived CDR1 and CDR2 are MNHNS and SASEGT. Here the CDR3 DNA reads TGTGCCAGCAGGGGATCGACGAAAGAGACCCAGTACTTC. Translated: CASRGSTKETQYF.

The genes are TRBV2 and TRBJ2-5, with unresolved D. From germline, CDR1 is SNHLY and CDR2 FYNNEI. V was clipped by 7 bases and J by 11 bases, with 14 bases between them. The CDR3 has 11 residues. The CDR3: CASKTLEEQYF. The CDR3 DNA sequence: TGTGCCAGCAAGACACTCGAGGAGCAGTACTTC.

This clonotype was picked up a small number of times. The chain joins TRBV20-1 to TRBJ2-4; 7 bases are shared with TRBD1. Losses at the gene ends were 2 bases for V and 4 bases for J; bases not matched to a gene: 5. This CDR3 contains 14 residues. Germline V gives CDR1 DFQATT, CDR2 SNEGSKA (reference sequence). The CDR3 sequence is CSARRTGEKNIQYF. The CDR3 DNA sequence: TGCAGTGCTAGACGGACAGGAGAAAAAAACATTCAGTACTTC.

V gene TRBV7-2 combines with J gene TRBJ2-2, with TRBD2 matching 7 bases. The germline gives CDR1 SGHTA, CDR2 FQGNSA. The CDR3 loop spans 14 amino acids. The V segment lost 4 bases and the J segment 3 bases; nucleotides outside the gene matches: 2. The CDR3 loop reads CASSSLADTGELFF. The CDR3 coding sequence is TGTGCCAGCAGCTCGCTAGCGGACACCGGGGAGCTGTTTTTT.

About this clonotype itself: An end of the junction does not agree with germline; a read error may underlie this. The chain is built from TRBV6-5 and TRBJ2-1, with D perhaps being TRBD1 or TRBD2 (5 bases each). The CDR3 loop spans 14 amino acids. CDR1 is MNHEY and CDR2 is SVGAGI in the germline V gene. This CDR3 is CASSYSLRGNGQFF. Written as DNA, the CDR3 is TGTGCCAGCAGTTACTCTTTGAGGGGCAATGGGCAGTTCTTC.

The DNA for the CDR3 is TGTGCCTGGAGTGTACGGCGTTTGATGAATGAGCAGTTCTTC. Residues: CAWSVRRLMNEQFF. This chain connects TRBV30 to TRBJ2-1; D gene unclear. CDR1 GTSNPN and CDR2 SVGIG come from the germline V gene (reference sequence). The germline V and J ends were trimmed by 0 bases and 7 bases, with 13 bases remaining between them. This CDR3 is 14 amino acids long. Variable domain in full (rest from reference TRBV30 and TRBJ2-1): SQTIHQWPATLVQPVGSPLSLECTVEGTSNPNLYWYRQAAGRGLQLLFYSVGIGQISSEVPQNLSASRPQDRQFILSSKKLLLSDSGFYLCAWSVRRLMNEQFFGPGTRLTVL.

The chain combines TRBV14 with TRBJ2-3, with 9 bases matching TRBD1. This CDR3 has 16 residues. The germline V gene encodes CDR1 SGHDN and CDR2 FVKESK. J lost 1 base, V lost 3 bases, and 5 bases had no gene match. The CDR3 region has the DNA TGTGCCAGCAGCCAGATGCGGACAGGGGGCACAGATACGCAGTATTTT. This sequence encodes CASSQMRTGGTDTQYF.

This chain links TRBV29-1 with TRBJ1-4, with D unclear. CDR1 and CDR2 from the germline V gene are SQVTM and ANQGSEA. Trimming cost V 6 bases and J 10 bases, with 15 bases left between them. The CDR3 loop spans 12 amino acids. The CDR3 sequence is CSVAQEEAKLFF. The CDR3 nucleotides are TGCAGCGTGGCCCAGGAGGAGGCAAAACTGTTTTTT.

This clonotype was detected only a few times. V gene TRBV28 combines with J gene TRBJ1-1; D not resolved. The CDR3 is 11 amino acids. The V end lost 1 base, the J end lost 7 bases, and 4 bases lay between the germline ends. Germline V gene lookup returns CDR1 MDHEN and CDR2 SYDVKM. The CDR3: CASSLLREAFF. In DNA form, the CDR3 reads TGTGCCAGCAGTTTATTACGTGAAGCTTTCTTT. Using reference TRBV28 and TRBJ1-1 for the parts outside the CDR3, the full variable domain is DVKVTQSSRYLVKRTGEKVFLECVQDMDHENMFWYRQDPGLGLRLIYFSYDVKMKEKGDIPEGYSVSREKKERFSLILESASTNQTSMYLCASSLLREAFFGQGTRLTVV.

The chain uses TRBV6-5 and TRBJ2-2, with TRBD2 matching over 13 bases. Germline loops: CDR1 MNHEY, CDR2 SVGAGI. This CDR3 spans 14 amino acids. J lost 6 bases, V lost 10 bases, and 5 bases had no gene match. The CDR3 loop is CATRLAGGPGELFF. CDR3 coding DNA: TGTGCCACCAGACTAGCGGGAGGTCCCGGGGAGCTGTTTTTT.